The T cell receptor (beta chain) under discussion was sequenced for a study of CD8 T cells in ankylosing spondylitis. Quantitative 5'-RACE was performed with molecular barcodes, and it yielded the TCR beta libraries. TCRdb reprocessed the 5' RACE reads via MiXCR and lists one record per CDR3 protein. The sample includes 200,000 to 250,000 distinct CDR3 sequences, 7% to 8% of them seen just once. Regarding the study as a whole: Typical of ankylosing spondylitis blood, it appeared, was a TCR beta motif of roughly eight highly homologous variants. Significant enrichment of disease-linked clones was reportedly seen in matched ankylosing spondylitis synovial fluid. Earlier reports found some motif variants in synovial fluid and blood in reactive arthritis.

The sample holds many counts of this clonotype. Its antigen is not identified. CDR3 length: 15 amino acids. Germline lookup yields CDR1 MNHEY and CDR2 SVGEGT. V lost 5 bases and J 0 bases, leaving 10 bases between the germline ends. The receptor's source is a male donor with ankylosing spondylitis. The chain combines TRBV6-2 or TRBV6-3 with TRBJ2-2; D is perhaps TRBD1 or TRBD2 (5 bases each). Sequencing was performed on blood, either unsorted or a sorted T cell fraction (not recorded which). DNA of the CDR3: TGTGCCAGCAGTAGGGGAGCCACGAACACCGGGGAGCTGTTTTTT. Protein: CASSRGATNTGELFF.